This T cell receptor beta chain was captured by sequencing in a study of Graves' ophthalmopathy and Graves' hyperthyroidism (dated by TCRdb to the late 2010s). Notes on the research overall: Hyperthyroidism was considered stable if no progression to ophthalmopathy occurred within 18 months of follow-up. To tell Graves' ophthalmopathy apart from Graves' hyperthyroidism, and to predict which patients would progress to ophthalmopathy, the study relied on TCR beta repertoire signatures. In total, 135 blood samples were TCR-sequenced: under 45 ophthalmopathy, around 75 hyperthyroidism and 17 hyperthyroidism-to-ophthalmopathy patients. A discovery set of 100 or so patients (43 ophthalmopathy, some 58 stable hyperthyroidism) was enrolled to explore V-J signatures distinguishing ophthalmopathy from hyperthyroidism. An independent validation cohort comprised some 18 hyperthyroidism patients and about 16 patients who later progressed from hyperthyroidism to ophthalmopathy. In roughly six hyperthyroidism patients, T-cell repertoires of thyroid tissue and blood were compared. Following sampling, methimazole starting at 30 mg daily was administered to hyperthyroidism patients, and high-dose intravenous methylprednisolone was administered to ophthalmopathy patients. Findings and caveats that apply to the study as a whole: Most expanded thyroid clonotypes with a frequency above 0.001 also appeared in blood, which suggests that blood repertoires may reflect the immune response in the thyroid. The 13-signature model separated ophthalmopathy from stable hyperthyroidism with approximately 85% sensitivity and about 81% specificity in cross-validation, and 80%/75% in the test set. In validation, the model predicted ophthalmopathy progression with about 71% sensitivity and less than 80% specificity; around twelve predicted patients were CT-confirmed with GO in a median of around 6 months. No statistical method was used to predetermine the sample size, and group allocation was not hidden from the investigators.

Hyperthyroidism patients were newly diagnosed, with disease duration under 2 months, and aged 18 to 65 years. Patients with other autoimmune diseases, uncontrolled infections, pregnancy or lactation were excluded. Diagnosis was based on clinical symptoms, serum thyroxine, TRAb, thyroid ultrasound and orbital computed tomography. Trizol reagent was used to extract the total RNA, and its quality was then checked on an Agilent 2100 Bioanalyzer. For repertoire sequencing, the TCR beta CDR3 regions were amplified from RNA transcripts. The first round of RT-PCR was done with HTBI primers and the Qiagen OneStep RT-PCR kit, and was followed by a second round of multiplex PCR, then size selection and purification. Sequencing of the libraries was carried out on an Illumina HiSeq2000 in paired-end mode with 100 bp reads. Concerning the study's data processing: SOAPnuke was used for read processing, and reads with adapters, uncalled bases, a mean Phred below 15, or no exact constant-primer or identifier match were discarded. High-quality paired reads were merged with COPE v1.2.5. Each unique nucleotide sequence was treated as a clonotype, and MiTCR v1.1 was used to align the clonotypes to the IMGT TRB V, D and J references. Analysis was restricted to V-J combinations with a frequency above 0.0001, which covered about 99% of repertoires. For each V-J combination, a TCR clonal expansion and chaos score was defined as the ratio of F50 clonal expansion to chaos observed in the TCRdist matrix. Welch's t-statistics and random forest were used to reduce the features to about 14 V-J combinations, which were then used as input to a naive Bayes classifier. Thyroid-blood repertoire similarity was quantified with the Morisita-Horn index. The public reads were run again by TCRdb, first through fastp at Q25 and then through MiXCR, and only productive beta chains were kept. Every distinct CDR3 protein forms one entry, paired with its most common genes and DNA. The V and J calls were not made by the authors but by TCRdb's processing. This sample comprises over a million distinct CDR3 sequences, about 38% of them detected only once. The biggest ten clones account for approximately 10% of the sample.

As concerns this clonotype: The antigen it recognizes is unknown. Base qualities are missing; no much larger clone stands one base away.

The CDR3 runs 16 residues from the cysteine to the phenylalanine. The only DNA kept is the CDR3, 48 bases in frame from the first base. Trimming takes 4 bases from V and 4 bases from J, and the germline ends sit 20 bases apart. Looking up the germline V gene yields CDR1 SGHTS and CDR2 YDEGEE. This sequence was found in an adult man with Graves' hyperthyroidism. Recombination connected TRBV5-8 to TRBJ2-5; a weak D assignment points to TRBD2 (6 bases agree). The specimen was peripheral blood or thyroid tissue (not recorded which). The CDR3 here reads CASSTAMGLRGETQYF. In nucleotides, the sequence is TGTGCCAGCAGCACCGCCATGGGACTCCGGGGAGAGACCCAGTACTTC.